A single sample is the source of the 30 T cell receptor beta chains below, sequenced in a study of blood T cells in healthy people across ages. A second PCR, run for about 7 to 11 cycles, used a sample-barcoded 5' primer plus a J-beta primer mix. TCRdb fed the 5' RACE reads into MiXCR, producing one record per CDR3 protein. The sample shows 1.5 million to 2 million distinct CDR3 sequences, about two fifths of them seen only once. Sequencing input: blood. Receptors were obtained from a human donor in good health.

The chain combines TRBV12-3 or TRBV12-4 with TRBJ1-1; tentatively, D is TRBD1 (6 bases). The CDR3 length is 15 residues. Trimming took 6 bases from V and 1 from J, leaving 15 bases between them. CDR3 sequence (DNA): TGTGCCAGCAGCTCAGGGGATCTCCCGAACACTGAAGCTTTCTTT. This sequence encodes CASSSGDLPNTEAFF.

This chain links TRBV27 with TRBJ1-1, with D unresolved. The germline gives CDR1 MNHEY, CDR2 SMNVEV (reference sequence). The CDR3 extends over 13 amino acids. The V end lost 2 bases, the J end lost 6 bases, and 10 bases lay between the germline ends. CDR3 nucleotide sequence: TGTGCCAGCAGTTTACCCGGCGGAGCTGAAGCTTTCTTT. Translating it yields CASSLPGGAEAFF.

This chain uses TRBV6-2 or TRBV6-3 with TRBJ1-1; D call uncertain. With 6 bases removed from V and 3 bases from J, the gap between germline ends came to 11 bases. CDR1 and CDR2 (germline): MNHEY, SVGEGT. The CDR3 is 13 amino acids. The CDR3 loop reads CASRTDGDTEAFF. The CDR3 DNA reads TGTGCCAGCAGAACCGACGGGGACACTGAAGCTTTCTTT.

This clonotype was counted only a few times. V and J are TRBV25-1 and TRBJ1-2; D call uncertain. CDR3 size: 12 residues. Germline V CDR1 and CDR2: MGHDK, SYGVNS. Deletions cut 3 bases from V and 6 bases from J, with 8 bases between. The CDR3 sequence: CASSEGRHGYTF. The CDR3 DNA reads as TGTGCCAGCAGTGAGGGGAGGCATGGCTACACCTTC.

This clonotype was seen a handful of times. The chain employs TRBV15 and TRBJ1-2; D perhaps matches TRBD1 (6 bases). The CDR3 extends over 14 amino acids. V was pared by 9 bases and J by 6 bases, with 20 bases between. Germline CDR1 reads LNHNV; CDR2 reads YYDKDF (reference sequence). The DNA of the CDR3 is TGTGCCACGCCAGCGGCTCTGGGGGCGGATGGCTACACCTTC. Residues: CATPAALGADGYTF.

In its sample, this clonotype was seen a few times. The chain carries TRBV7-9 and TRBJ2-5; 7 positions match TRBD2. Trimming cost V 1 base and J 1 base; bases outside gene matches: 3. The CDR3 runs 15 residues. Per germline, CDR1 SEHNR and CDR2 FQNEAQ (reference sequence). CDR3 sequence: CASSLGEGLQETQYF. The DNA of the CDR3 is TGTGCCAGCAGCTTAGGGGAGGGGCTCCAAGAGACCCAGTACTTC.

The chain employs TRBV6-2 or TRBV6-3 and TRBJ2-7; 10 bases match TRBD1. The CDR3 covers 16 residues. Germline V gene lookup returns CDR1 MNHEY and CDR2 SVGEGT. The ends lost 2 bases at V and 3 bases at J; junction bases unmatched: 7. This CDR3 is CASSYAGDRGIYEQYF. The CDR3 bases are TGTGCCAGCAGTTACGCCGGGGACAGGGGAATCTACGAGCAGTACTTC.

This clonotype was seen a handful of times. V gene TRBV5-6 combines with J gene TRBJ2-7, with TRBD1 matching over 8 bases. The germline CDR1 and CDR2 sequences are SGHDT and YYEEEE. Germline trimming cut 0 bases from V and 4 bases from J; bases unmatched to any gene: 6. The CDR3 spans 15 residues. The CDR3, as DNA: TGTGCCAGCAGCTTGGCACCGGGACAGGAATACGAGCAGTACTTC. Translation: CASSLAPGQEYEQYF. Full variable domain (missing parts from reference TRBV5-6 and TRBJ2-7): DAGVTQSPTHLIKTRGQQVTLRCSPKSGHDTVSWYQQALGQGPQFIFQYYEEEERQRGNFPDRFSGHQFPNYSSELNVNALLLGDSALYLCASSLAPGQEYEQYFGPGTRLTVT.

This clonotype was detected a few times. This chain connects TRBV7-2 to TRBJ2-5; TRBD2 matches at 8 bases. After removal of 0 bases from V and 5 bases from J, the junction contained 5 bases not matched to a gene. The CDR3 has 15 amino acids. CDR1 SGHTA and CDR2 FQGNSA come from the germline V gene. The CDR3 loop is CASSLAHLAGETQYF. The CDR3 DNA follows: TGTGCCAGCAGCTTAGCGCACCTAGCGGGCGAGACCCAGTACTTC.

V gene TRBV7-6 combines with J gene TRBJ2-1; D remains ambiguous. The CDR3 totals 17 residues. Trimming pared 0 bases from V and 2 bases from J, leaving 14 bases between. The germline gives CDR1 SGHVS, CDR2 FNYEAQ. In nucleotides, the CDR3 is TGTGCCAGCAGCTTAGCGCTATCGAGTCTAGCCTACAATGAGCAGTTCTTC. Translation gives CASSLALSSLAYNEQFF.

CDR3 nucleotides: TGTGCCAGCGCCGGACAGGGGAACACTGAAGCTTTCTTT. Encoded protein: CASAGQGNTEAFF. The chain carries TRBV25-1 and TRBJ1-1; the match to TRBD1 covers 8 bases. CDR3 length: 13 residues. The germline V gene has CDR1 MGHDK and CDR2 SYGVNS. The trim removed 8 bases at V and 1 base at J, leaving 3 bases unmatched.

This clonotype was recorded once. The chain is built from TRBV29-1 and TRBJ1-5, with 7 nucleotides matching TRBD1. Per germline, CDR1 SQVTM and CDR2 ANQGSEA. This CDR3 is 14 amino acids long. V was clipped by 5 bases and J by 4 bases; unmatched bases: 8. CDR3 residues: CSVSGQGGNQPQHF. The CDR3 DNA reads TGCAGCGTTTCAGGCCAGGGGGGGAATCAGCCCCAGCATTTT.

The chain carries TRBV13 and TRBJ2-5; TRBD2 aligns across 8 bases. This CDR3 spans 16 amino acids. J was trimmed by 3 bases and V by 4 bases; bases with no gene match: 10. Germline loops: CDR1 PRHDT, CDR2 FYEKMQ (reference sequence). The CDR3 sequence: CASSYLAGTREETQYF. CDR3 nucleotide sequence: TGTGCCAGCAGCTACTTAGCCGGGACTAGGGAAGAGACCCAGTACTTC.

This clonotype was counted between two and nine times. The chain employs TRBV7-9 and TRBJ2-2, with D uncertain. The V and J ends lost 1 base and 2 bases respectively, with 8 bases between them. The CDR3 is made up of 15 amino acids. CDR1 and CDR2 (germline): SEHNR, FQNEAQ (reference sequence). The CDR3 DNA sequence: TGTGCCAGCAGCTTAGGGCAGATTAACACCGGGGAGCTGTTTTTT. Protein: CASSLGQINTGELFF.

This clonotype was counted between two and nine times. The chain uses TRBV20-1 and TRBJ1-5; unclear D gene. This CDR3 contains 13 residues. V lost 5 bases and J lost 0, with 8 bases in between. Germline V CDR1 and CDR2: DFQATT, SNEGSKA (reference sequence). The CDR3 loop is CSAAPNSNQPQHF. CDR3 nucleotide sequence: TGCAGTGCTGCCCCCAATAGCAATCAGCCCCAGCATTTT.

The chain uses TRBV29-1 and TRBJ2-7; 10 bases map to TRBD1. The CDR3 loop spans 12 amino acids. Germline V gene sequence: CDR1 SQVTM, CDR2 ANQGSEA. V shed 6 bases and J 6 bases; nucleotides not matched to a gene: 5. DNA for the CDR3: TGCAGCGTGACGACAGGGGGCCCCGAGCAGTACTTC. Protein sequence: CSVTTGGPEQYF.

The chain recombines TRBV7-3 with TRBJ1-2; 10 bases align to TRBD1. V dropped 2 bases and J dropped 7; count of bases not matched to a gene: 16. The CDR3 consists of 18 residues. Germline V gene sequence: CDR1 SGHTA, CDR2 FQGTGA. Here the CDR3 reads CASSLDVSGTGDPIGYTF. CDR3 DNA sequence: TGTGCCAGCAGCTTAGATGTTTCCGGGACAGGGGATCCGATTGGCTACACCTTC.

V is TRBV15 and J is TRBJ2-7, with a possible D match to TRBD2 (5 bases). Germline-derived CDR1 and CDR2 are LNHNV and YYDKDF (reference sequence). The CDR3 is 15 amino acids. V was trimmed by 0 bases and J by 1 base, leaving 10 bases between them. The CDR3: CATSRDMRGSYEQYF. The CDR3 region has the DNA TGTGCCACCAGCAGAGACATGAGAGGGTCCTACGAGCAGTACTTC.

CDR3 region: CSAREGPWQPQHF. CDR3 in DNA: TGCAGTGCTAGAGAGGGCCCCTGGCAGCCCCAGCATTTT. The chain couples TRBV20-1 to TRBJ1-5; D unclear. This CDR3 is built from 13 residues. V shed 0 bases and J shed 7 bases, with 10 bases lying between them. Germline CDR1 reads DFQATT; CDR2 reads SNEGSKA (reference sequence).

This chain uses TRBV4-1 with TRBJ1-1; TRBD1 might be the D (5 bases). V lost 1 base and J 4 bases, leaving 13 bases between the germline ends. Germline-derived CDR1 and CDR2 are MGHRA and YSYEKL. The CDR3 runs to 15 residues. In nucleotides, the CDR3 is TGCGCCAGCAGCCAAGTTGCCAGGGTGGGCACTGAAGCTTTCTTT. This codes for CASSQVARVGTEAFF.

This clonotype was counted at least ten times. The chain is built from TRBV2 and TRBJ2-1, with TRBD2 as a possible D gene (5 bases). V lost 10 bases, J lost 3 bases, and 7 bases lay in between. Germline assignment: CDR1 SNHLY and CDR2 FYNNEI. The CDR3 sequence is 11 residues long. CDR3 amino acids: CAIEGYNEQFF. The CDR3 DNA sequence: TGTGCCATTGAGGGCTACAATGAGCAGTTCTTC. Filled out from reference TRBV2 and TRBJ2-1, the complete variable domain reads EPEVTQTPSHQVTQMGQEVILRCVPISNHLYFYWYRQILGQKVEFLVSFYNNEISEKSEIFDDQFSVERPDGSNFTLKIRSTKLEDSAMYFCAIEGYNEQFFGPGTRLTVL.

The V call is TRBV12-3 or TRBV12-4, the J call TRBJ1-1; no definite D call. V was trimmed by 8 bases and J by 7 bases, leaving 11 bases between them. The CDR3 has 11 residues. CDR3 DNA: TGTGCCAGCCGGTGGGGTTATGAAGCTTTCTTT. This translates into CASRWGYEAFF.

As for this clonotype: A much more abundant neighbour one base away suggests this may be a read error. The gene calls are TRBV27 and TRBJ2-1, with unresolved D. CDR3 length: 16 residues. Germline V gene sequence: CDR1 MNHEY, CDR2 SMNVEV (reference sequence). The CDR3 nucleotides are TGTGCCGGCAGTACTATTGGGAATCGCCCCTACAATGAGCAGTTCTTC. Amino acids: CAGSTIGNRPYNEQFF.

This chain uses TRBV12-3 or TRBV12-4 with TRBJ1-2, with 9 bases matching TRBD1. Trimming cost V 7 bases and J 1 base; bases outside gene matches: 10. The CDR3 length is 16 residues. CDR3 coding DNA: TGTGCCAGCACCTTGGGACAGGGACTATTTAACTATGGCTACACCTTC. Its translation is CASTLGQGLFNYGYTF.

This sequence joins TRBV7-2 and TRBJ1-5; TRBD1 matches at 8 bases. V dropped 5 bases and J dropped 6; count of bases not matched to a gene: 12. The germline gives CDR1 SGHTA, CDR2 FQGNSA. This CDR3 region has 16 residues. DNA for the CDR3: TGTGCCAGCAGCCAACTAAATACAGGGGGGGGTCAGCCCCAGCATTTT. The encoded protein is CASSQLNTGGGQPQHF.

This clonotype has a count of ten or more. The V gene is TRBV4-1, the J gene TRBJ2-1; TRBD1 aligns across 7 bases. This CDR3 has 16 amino acids. The V and J ends lost 1 base and 7 bases, in that order; junction bases with no gene match: 10. Germline CDR1 MGHRA, CDR2 YSYEKL. CDR3 residues: CASSQGAQGTDNEQFF. CDR3 sequence (DNA): TGCGCCAGCAGCCAAGGGGCACAGGGGACGGATAATGAGCAGTTCTTC.

The genes are TRBV9 and TRBJ2-3, with 11 bases lining up with TRBD1. Germline V gene sequence: CDR1 SGDLS, CDR2 YYNGEE. Trimming at V came to 3 bases and at J to 1 base, leaving 4 bases not matched to a gene. CDR3 length: 16 residues. The CDR3 nucleotides read TGTGCCAGCAGCGCCCCGGGACAGGGGGGCACAGATACGCAGTATTTT. This codes for CASSAPGQGGTDTQYF.

The J gene is TRBJ2-5, the V gene TRBV13, with 9 bases lining up with TRBD1. V gave up 4 bases and J gave up 4 bases; unmatched junction bases: 7. Germline loops: CDR1 PRHDT, CDR2 FYEKMQ (reference sequence). CDR3 length: 15 amino acids. The CDR3 DNA sequence: TGTGCCAGCAGCTCCTCTCCGACAGGGGGAGAGACCCAGTACTTC. Translated, it gives CASSSSPTGGETQYF.

This clonotype was seen only a few times. V is TRBV6-5 and J is TRBJ2-4; 11 nucleotides line up with TRBD1. CDR1 is MNHEY and CDR2 is SVGAGI in the germline V gene. With V trimmed by 2 bases and J by 2 bases, 8 bases remained unmatched. This CDR3 spans 18 amino acids. The CDR3 region has the DNA TGTGCCAGCAGTTACCCTAGGGACAGGGGGGTGTCCAAAAACATTCAGTACTTC. Translating it yields CASSYPRDRGVSKNIQYF.

The chain is built from TRBV12-3 or TRBV12-4 and TRBJ2-7; 13 nucleotides line up with TRBD2. V gave up 8 bases and J gave up 4 bases; unmatched junction bases: 8. The CDR3 totals 15 residues. CDR3: CASGPGLAGPYEQYF. The CDR3 DNA reads as TGTGCCAGCGGACCGGGACTAGCGGGGCCGTACGAGCAGTACTTC.